Listed below are T cell receptor beta chains from one sample, sequenced in a study of T cells in Graves' hyperthyroidism and ophthalmopathy. TCRdb fed the multiplex PCR reads into MiXCR, producing one record per CDR3 protein. This sample has hundreds of thousands of distinct CDR3 sequences, with about 15% found just once. Sample: blood. The receptor set was obtained from a man aged 18 to 29 with Graves' ophthalmopathy. Each CDR3 is given with its conserved first and last residue. The order of the fields is CDR3 DNA, CDR3 protein, D gene, V gene, J gene, clone size. A D gene is named only where the DNA matches it firmly. The size of a clone is reported for some rows only, either as once, few or many, or as a class for expanded clones.

CDR3 DNA: TGCGCCAGCAGCTTGGTTGACACCGGGGAGCTGTTTTTT
CDR3 protein: CASSLVDTGELFF
D gene: NA
V gene: TRBV5-1
J gene: TRBJ2-2
clone size: many

CDR3 DNA: TGTGCCAGCAGTTTTGACAGGAGCAATCAGCCCCAGCATTTT
CDR3 protein: CASSFDRSNQPQHF
D gene: NA
V gene: TRBV27
J gene: TRBJ1-5
clone size: many

CDR3 DNA: TGCGCCAGCAGCTATGGTGGGACTAGCAAGTCCTACAATGAGCAGTTCTTC
CDR3 protein: CASSYGGTSKSYNEQFF
D gene: TRBD2
V gene: TRBV5-1
J gene: TRBJ2-1
clone size: many

CDR3 DNA: TGTGCCAGCAGTTACGAGGCTGGAGTCTGGGACACCGGGGAGCTGTTTTTT
CDR3 protein: CASSYEAGVWDTGELFF
D gene: NA
V gene: TRBV6-5
J gene: TRBJ2-2
clone size: many

CDR3 DNA: TGTGCCCGTGGGAGGCGCGGGGAGCTGTTTTTT
CDR3 protein: CARGRRGELFF
D gene: NA
V gene: TRBV30
J gene: TRBJ2-2
clone size: few

CDR3 DNA: TGTGCCAGCAGTTACGGGGCCGGGGGGAGTTACGAGCAGTACTTC
CDR3 protein: CASSYGAGGSYEQYF
D gene: TRBD2
V gene: TRBV6-6
J gene: TRBJ2-7
clone size: NA

CDR3 DNA: TGTGCCAGCAGTGGGGGGTATAACAATCAGCCCCAGCATTTT
CDR3 protein: CASSGGYNNQPQHF
D gene: NA
V gene: TRBV25-1
J gene: TRBJ1-5
clone size: NA

CDR3 DNA: TGCGCCAGCATGGGTTACCCCCTAACTTTTGGCTACACCTTC
CDR3 protein: CASMGYPLTFGYTF
D gene: NA
V gene: TRBV5-1
J gene: TRBJ1-2
clone size: NA

CDR3 DNA: TGTGCCAGCAGCCCCAACAGGGCCCCTGAAGCTTTCTTT
CDR3 protein: CASSPNRAPEAFF
D gene: NA
V gene: TRBV3-1
J gene: TRBJ1-1
clone size: many

CDR3 DNA: TGTGCCAGCAGCTTAGGAGACAGGGGAGGGGGCACTGAAGCTTTCTTT
CDR3 protein: CASSLGDRGGGTEAFF
D gene: TRBD1
V gene: TRBV7-3
J gene: TRBJ1-1
clone size: many

CDR3 DNA: TGTGCCAGCAAGACAGGGTCATTGGCCAAAAACATTCAGTACTTC
CDR3 protein: CASKTGSLAKNIQYF
D gene: TRBD1
V gene: TRBV2
J gene: TRBJ2-4
clone size: many

CDR3 DNA: TGCGCCATCCAGGGGGGGGACACTGAAGCTTTCTTT
CDR3 protein: CAIQGGDTEAFF
D gene: TRBD1
V gene: TRBV10-2
J gene: TRBJ1-1
clone size: few

CDR3 DNA: TGTGCCAGCAGCCGGTTCACAGGGGATGGCGGTGAAGCTTTCTTT
CDR3 protein: CASSRFTGDGGEAFF
D gene: TRBD1
V gene: TRBV3-1
J gene: TRBJ1-1
clone size: many

CDR3 DNA: TGTGCCAGCAGAAGCGGACAGGTTAACACCGGGGAGCTGTTTTTT
CDR3 protein: CASRSGQVNTGELFF
D gene: TRBD1
V gene: TRBV11-1
J gene: TRBJ2-2
clone size: many

CDR3 DNA: TGCAGCGTCCGCGGGGCTTCCTACGAGCAGTACTTC
CDR3 protein: CSVRGASYEQYF
D gene: NA
V gene: TRBV29-1
J gene: TRBJ2-7
clone size: many

CDR3 DNA: TGCAGCGGCCGACAAGGACACACCATATATTTT
CDR3 protein: CSGRQGHTIYF
D gene: NA
V gene: TRBV29-1
J gene: TRBJ1-3
clone size: NA

CDR3 DNA: TGTGCTAGTGCTCTACTCCTTGGGGACACCATATATTTT
CDR3 protein: CASALLLGDTIYF
D gene: NA
V gene: TRBV12-5
J gene: TRBJ1-3
clone size: many

CDR3 DNA: TGCAGCGTTGTCGCAGGGGCTACGCAGAAGACTGAAGCTTTCTTT
CDR3 protein: CSVVAGATQKTEAFF
D gene: NA
V gene: TRBV29-1
J gene: TRBJ1-1
clone size: many

CDR3 DNA: TGTGCCTGGAGTGTACACGTGATGAACACTGAAGCTTTCTTT
CDR3 protein: CAWSVHVMNTEAFF
D gene: NA
V gene: TRBV30
J gene: TRBJ1-1
clone size: many

CDR3 DNA: TGTGCCAGCAGTGAAAGGGTCCCAGGGGGCTTTAGAGAGGCCCAGTACTTC
CDR3 protein: CASSERVPGGFREAQYF
D gene: TRBD1
V gene: TRBV2
J gene: TRBJ2-5
clone size: few

CDR3 DNA: TGTGCCTGGATTTTATGGGGACGCTCCACTGAAGCTTTCTTT
CDR3 protein: CAWILWGRSTEAFF
D gene: NA
V gene: TRBV30
J gene: TRBJ1-1
clone size: NA

CDR3 DNA: TGTGCCAGCAGCCCCCGTAGCGGGAGCTACGAGCAGTACTTC
CDR3 protein: CASSPRSGSYEQYF
D gene: TRBD2
V gene: TRBV13
J gene: TRBJ2-7
clone size: many

CDR3 DNA: TGTGCCAGCAGTCCCCAACGGGCCGCCAATCAGCCCCAGCATTTT
CDR3 protein: CASSPQRAANQPQHF
D gene: NA
V gene: TRBV28
J gene: TRBJ1-5
clone size: once

CDR3 DNA: TGTGCCTGGAGCAAGGGCCCCTACGAGCAGTACTTC
CDR3 protein: CAWSKGPYEQYF
D gene: NA
V gene: TRBV30
J gene: TRBJ2-7
clone size: few

CDR3 DNA: TGCGCCAGCAGCCAAGAGTCCGGGACGACTGACAATGAGCAGTTCTTC
CDR3 protein: CASSQESGTTDNEQFF
D gene: NA
V gene: TRBV4-1
J gene: TRBJ2-1
clone size: many

CDR3 DNA: TGCGCCAGCAGCTGGGGACAGGGGCCTTTGCGGGGCACTGAAGCTTTCTTT
CDR3 protein: CASSWGQGPLRGTEAFF
D gene: TRBD1
V gene: TRBV5-1
J gene: TRBJ1-1
clone size: many

CDR3 DNA: TGTGCCAGCAGTTATTCAGGGCCCACCGGGGAGCTGTTTTTT
CDR3 protein: CASSYSGPTGELFF
D gene: NA
V gene: TRBV6-9
J gene: TRBJ2-2
clone size: NA

CDR3 DNA: TGCAGTGCTAGGCCAAAGGGCAGGGTGGAATTCTATGGCTACACCTTC
CDR3 protein: CSARPKGRVEFYGYTF
D gene: NA
V gene: TRBV20-1
J gene: TRBJ1-2
clone size: many

CDR3 DNA: TGTGCCAGTAGTCCCGGACTAGCGGAAAGAGACTACGAGCAGTACTTC
CDR3 protein: CASSPGLAERDYEQYF
D gene: TRBD2
V gene: TRBV19
J gene: TRBJ2-7
clone size: NA

CDR3 DNA: TGCGCCAGCAGTGAGAGACAAATAGGGGAGCAGTACTTC
CDR3 protein: CASSERQIGEQYF
D gene: NA
V gene: TRBV10-2
J gene: TRBJ2-7
clone size: NA

CDR3 DNA: TGCAGTGCTAAGATTTACGCTTCAGATACGCAGTATTTT
CDR3 protein: CSAKIYASDTQYF
D gene: NA
V gene: TRBV20-1
J gene: TRBJ2-3
clone size: many

CDR3 DNA: TGCGCCAGCAGCCCCGGGCCAGGGGGCCTAGATACGCAGTATTTT
CDR3 protein: CASSPGPGGLDTQYF
D gene: TRBD1
V gene: TRBV5-1
J gene: TRBJ2-3
clone size: many

CDR3 DNA: TGTGCTAGCAGCCCTCGGGGAGCCGGGCTCTCCGGGACGCAGTATTTT
CDR3 protein: CASSPRGAGLSGTQYF
D gene: NA
V gene: TRBV7-7
J gene: TRBJ2-3
clone size: few

CDR3 DNA: TGTGCCAGCAGCGGGGACAGTAACACTGAAGCTTTCTTT
CDR3 protein: CASSGDSNTEAFF
D gene: TRBD1
V gene: TRBV7-3
J gene: TRBJ1-1
clone size: many

CDR3 DNA: TGCGCCAGCAGCCTCGCAGTCTTTGGGGCTTTGAACACTGAAGCTTTCTTT
CDR3 protein: CASSLAVFGALNTEAFF
D gene: NA
V gene: TRBV5-1
J gene: TRBJ1-1
clone size: NA

CDR3 DNA: TGTGCCAGCAGTGGTAAGGAGAACACCGGGGAGCTGTTTTTT
CDR3 protein: CASSGKENTGELFF
D gene: NA
V gene: TRBV25-1
J gene: TRBJ2-2
clone size: NA

CDR3 DNA: TGTGCCAGCAGCCAGACAGGGTTTGGGGCACCCCTCCACTTT
CDR3 protein: CASSQTGFGAPLHF
D gene: TRBD1
V gene: TRBV7-9
J gene: TRBJ1-6
clone size: many

CDR3 DNA: TGCAGCGTTGGCGGGACTAGCGGGGGGGAGACCCAGTACTTC
CDR3 protein: CSVGGTSGGETQYF
D gene: TRBD2
V gene: TRBV29-1
J gene: TRBJ2-5
clone size: NA

CDR3 DNA: TGTGCCAGCAGCTGGCTAGCGAGGAACAATGAGCAGTTCTTC
CDR3 protein: CASSWLARNNEQFF
D gene: NA
V gene: TRBV13
J gene: TRBJ2-1
clone size: many

CDR3 DNA: TGTGCCAGCAGTTGGGGGGGCGCTGGGGCCAACGTCCTGACTTTC
CDR3 protein: CASSWGGAGANVLTF
D gene: NA
V gene: TRBV6-5
J gene: TRBJ2-6
clone size: NA

CDR3 DNA: TGTGCCAGCAGCAATAGGACAGCACCTAACACTGAAGCTTTCTTT
CDR3 protein: CASSNRTAPNTEAFF
D gene: NA
V gene: TRBV11-3
J gene: TRBJ1-1
clone size: many

CDR3 DNA: TGTGCCAGCAGCCAATACTCAGATGAAGAAGAGACCCAGTACTTC
CDR3 protein: CASSQYSDEEETQYF
D gene: NA
V gene: TRBV14
J gene: TRBJ2-5
clone size: NA

CDR3 DNA: TGTGCCACCAGCAACAGGGGGTCCTACAATGAGCAGTACTTC
CDR3 protein: CATSNRGSYNEQYF
D gene: TRBD1
V gene: TRBV15
J gene: TRBJ2-7
clone size: few